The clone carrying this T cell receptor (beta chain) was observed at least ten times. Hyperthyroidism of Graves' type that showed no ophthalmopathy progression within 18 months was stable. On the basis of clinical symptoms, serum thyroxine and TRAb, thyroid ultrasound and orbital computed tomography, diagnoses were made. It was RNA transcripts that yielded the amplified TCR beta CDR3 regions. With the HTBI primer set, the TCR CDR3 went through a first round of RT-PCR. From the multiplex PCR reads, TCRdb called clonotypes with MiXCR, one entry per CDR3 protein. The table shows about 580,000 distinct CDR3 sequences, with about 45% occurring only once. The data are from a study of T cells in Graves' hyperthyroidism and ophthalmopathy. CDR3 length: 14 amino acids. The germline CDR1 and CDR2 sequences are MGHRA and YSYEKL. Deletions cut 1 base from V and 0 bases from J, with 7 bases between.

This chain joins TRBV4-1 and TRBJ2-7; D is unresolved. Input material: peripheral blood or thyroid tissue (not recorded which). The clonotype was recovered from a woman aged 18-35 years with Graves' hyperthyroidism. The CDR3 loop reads CASSQGWSSYEQYF. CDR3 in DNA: TGCGCCAGCAGCCAAGGATGGAGCTCCTACGAGCAGTACTTC.